The rows below give T cell receptor beta chains drawn from one sample of a study of post-analysis software for immune sequencing data. TCRdb called the PCR reads again in MiXCR, with one record for every CDR3 protein. The data show 180,000 or so distinct CDR3 sequences, over 25% seen once. The sequenced material came from blood. Source of these receptors: a girl aged 2-17 years with multiple sclerosis. Each CDR3 is given with its conserved first and last residue. A D gene is named only where the DNA matches it firmly. Only some rows state a clone size, as once, few, many or a class for expanded clones.

clone size: NA; D gene: NA; J gene: TRBJ1-2; V gene: TRBV7-2; CDR3 DNA: TGTGCCAGCAGCCTATCCCGGGACACCCTCCCCACCTTC; CDR3 protein: CASSLSRDTLPTF
clone size: many; D gene: TRBD1; J gene: TRBJ2-3; V gene: TRBV2; CDR3 DNA: TGTGCCAGCAGTGCAGGGGGCGAAGCAGATACGCAGTATTTT; CDR3 protein: CASSAGGEADTQYF
clone size: many; D gene: TRBD2; J gene: TRBJ2-3; V gene: TRBV5-1; CDR3 DNA: TGCGCCAGCAGCCTAACTAGCGGGAGTCCTTCAGATACGCAGTATTTT; CDR3 protein: CASSLTSGSPSDTQYF
clone size: few; D gene: NA; J gene: TRBJ1-1; V gene: TRBV20-1; CDR3 DNA: TGCAGTGCTAGACTTGTAGCAGAAGCTTTCTTT; CDR3 protein: CSARLVAEAFF
clone size: many; D gene: TRBD2; J gene: TRBJ2-7; V gene: TRBV29-1; CDR3 DNA: TGCAGCGCGGGACTAGCGGGAGGAGCCGAGCAGTACTTC; CDR3 protein: CSAGLAGGAEQYF
clone size: many; D gene: NA; J gene: TRBJ2-7; V gene: TRBV6-1; CDR3 DNA: TGTGCCAGCAGCGGGGCCCACTACGAGCAGTACTTC; CDR3 protein: CASSGAHYEQYF
clone size: once; D gene: TRBD1; J gene: TRBJ2-1; V gene: TRBV5-1; CDR3 DNA: TGCGCCAGCAGAATTCGGACAGGTGGGAATGAGCAGTTCTTC; CDR3 protein: CASRIRTGGNEQFF
clone size: few; D gene: NA; J gene: TRBJ1-6; V gene: TRBV27; CDR3 DNA: TGTGCCAGCAGTTGGGGAGGGGGGGATTCACCCCTCCACTTT; CDR3 protein: CASSWGGGDSPLHF
clone size: few; D gene: NA; J gene: TRBJ2-3; V gene: TRBV13; CDR3 DNA: TGTGCCTGCAGCTTAAAGACAGATACGCAGTATTTT; CDR3 protein: CACSLKTDTQYF
clone size: few; D gene: TRBD2; J gene: TRBJ2-1; V gene: TRBV6-2/TRBV6-3; CDR3 DNA: TGTGCCAGCAGACACGGGGGGGCGGAGAAAGATGAGCAGTTCTTC; CDR3 protein: CASRHGGAEKDEQFF
clone size: many; D gene: NA; J gene: TRBJ1-1; V gene: TRBV5-1; CDR3 DNA: TGCGCCAGCAGCTTGGTTACCACAAATAATGAAGCTTTCTTT; CDR3 protein: CASSLVTTNNEAFF
clone size: few; D gene: NA; J gene: TRBJ2-2; V gene: TRBV5-6; CDR3 DNA: TGTGCCAGCAGCTTGATTTTTGCCGGGGAGCTGTTTTTT; CDR3 protein: CASSLIFAGELFF
clone size: NA; D gene: NA; J gene: TRBJ1-1; V gene: TRBV27; CDR3 DNA: TGTGCCAGCAGTTCCCCCGGCAGGAGGAACACTGAAGCTTTCTTT; CDR3 protein: CASSSPGRRNTEAFF
clone size: many; D gene: NA; J gene: TRBJ2-7; V gene: TRBV12-3/TRBV12-4; CDR3 DNA: TGTGCCAGCAGAGGTACTAGCAGTACGTCCTACGAGCAGTACTTC; CDR3 protein: CASRGTSSTSYEQYF
clone size: NA; D gene: NA; J gene: TRBJ1-5; V gene: TRBV20-1; CDR3 DNA: TGCAGTGCCCGGGACAATTCTCAGCCCCAGCATTTT; CDR3 protein: CSARDNSQPQHF
clone size: many; D gene: NA; J gene: TRBJ2-1; V gene: TRBV28; CDR3 DNA: TGTGCCAGCAGTTTATTTATTGAGCAGTTCTTC; CDR3 protein: CASSLFIEQFF
clone size: once; D gene: NA; J gene: TRBJ1-2; V gene: TRBV15; CDR3 DNA: TGTGCCACCAGCGGAGCCCGGGACCCTGGCTACACCTTC; CDR3 protein: CATSGARDPGYTF
clone size: NA; D gene: TRBD1; J gene: TRBJ1-1; V gene: TRBV5-1; CDR3 DNA: TGCGCCAGCAGCGCGGGACAGGTAGACACTGAAGCTTTCTTT; CDR3 protein: CASSAGQVDTEAFF
clone size: NA; D gene: NA; J gene: TRBJ1-2; V gene: TRBV2; CDR3 DNA: TGTGCCAGCAGTGAAAACCCAGCAGGGCTCTATGGCTACACCTTC; CDR3 protein: CASSENPAGLYGYTF
clone size: many; D gene: NA; J gene: TRBJ1-2; V gene: TRBV4-2; CDR3 DNA: TGTGCCAGCAGCCAAGAAGCACAGGGTAACTATGGCTACACCTTC; CDR3 protein: CASSQEAQGNYGYTF
clone size: many; D gene: NA; J gene: TRBJ2-1; V gene: TRBV20-1; CDR3 DNA: TGCAGTGCTAGAGATGTTACGGGTTACAATGAGCAGTTCTTC; CDR3 protein: CSARDVTGYNEQFF
clone size: few; D gene: TRBD1; J gene: TRBJ1-1; V gene: TRBV6-2/TRBV6-3; CDR3 DNA: TGTGCCAGCAGTTATTCCGGGACAGGGGTCACTGAAGCTTTCTTT; CDR3 protein: CASSYSGTGVTEAFF
clone size: few; D gene: NA; J gene: TRBJ2-2; V gene: TRBV4-1; CDR3 DNA: TGCGCCAGCAGCCCCCTTGGGTTGGGCACCGGGGAGCTGTTTTTT; CDR3 protein: CASSPLGLGTGELFF
clone size: NA; D gene: NA; J gene: TRBJ2-1; V gene: TRBV7-3; CDR3 DNA: TGTGCCAGCAGCATGACCCCGGGGCTCTTCCGGGGGGAGCAGTTCTTC; CDR3 protein: CASSMTPGLFRGEQFF
clone size: NA; D gene: TRBD1; J gene: TRBJ1-1; V gene: TRBV5-5; CDR3 DNA: TGTGCCAGCAGCTTACAGGGGGCGGGCACTGAAGCTTTCTTT; CDR3 protein: CASSLQGAGTEAFF
clone size: NA; D gene: NA; J gene: TRBJ2-3; V gene: TRBV12-3/TRBV12-4; CDR3 DNA: TGTGCCAGCAGCTGGCCCAGCGAGAGCACAGATACGCAGTATTTT; CDR3 protein: CASSWPSESTDTQYF
clone size: NA; D gene: NA; J gene: TRBJ2-2; V gene: TRBV14; CDR3 DNA: TGTGCCAGCAGCCGGCAAGGGACGGCGAACACCGGGGAGCTGTTTTTT; CDR3 protein: CASSRQGTANTGELFF
clone size: many; D gene: TRBD1; J gene: TRBJ1-2; V gene: TRBV6-1; CDR3 DNA: TGTGCCAGCAGCGCAGACAGGGCGGCCGGCTACACCTTC; CDR3 protein: CASSADRAAGYTF
clone size: NA; D gene: TRBD2; J gene: TRBJ2-5; V gene: TRBV7-7; CDR3 DNA: TGTGCCAGCAGCCCTTCTAGCGGTAATGAGCAGTACTTC; CDR3 protein: CASSPSSGNEQYF
clone size: many; D gene: TRBD1; J gene: TRBJ1-2; V gene: TRBV15; CDR3 DNA: TGTGCCACCAGCAGTACGGGACAGCCTAACTATGGCTACACCTTC; CDR3 protein: CATSSTGQPNYGYTF
clone size: many; D gene: TRBD1; J gene: TRBJ2-1; V gene: TRBV29-1; CDR3 DNA: TGCAGCGTTGACGGACAGGGGGGGGGCAATGAGCAGTTCTTC; CDR3 protein: CSVDGQGGGNEQFF
clone size: NA; D gene: NA; J gene: TRBJ1-1; V gene: TRBV6-1; CDR3 DNA: TGTGCCAGCAGTTATCAACCAACAGGGAGAACTGAAGCTTTCTTT; CDR3 protein: CASSYQPTGRTEAFF
clone size: many; D gene: TRBD1; J gene: TRBJ2-1; V gene: TRBV5-1; CDR3 DNA: TGCGCCAGCAGCCCCGACAGGGCTGAGCAGTTCTTC; CDR3 protein: CASSPDRAEQFF
clone size: many; D gene: TRBD1; J gene: TRBJ2-3; V gene: TRBV20-1; CDR3 DNA: TGCAGTGCCAAACTAGACAGGGGACTGCGGGATACGCAGTATTTT; CDR3 protein: CSAKLDRGLRDTQYF
clone size: NA; D gene: NA; J gene: TRBJ1-6; V gene: TRBV28; CDR3 DNA: TGTGCCAGCAGTTTCCTGGGGGGGGACTCACCCCTCCACTTT; CDR3 protein: CASSFLGGDSPLHF
clone size: many; D gene: NA; J gene: TRBJ1-5; V gene: TRBV7-8; CDR3 DNA: TGTGCCAGCAGCTTAGGAGGGGGAAGCAATCAGCCCCAGCATTTT; CDR3 protein: CASSLGGGSNQPQHF
clone size: few; D gene: NA; J gene: TRBJ1-1; V gene: TRBV6-1; CDR3 DNA: TGTGCCAGCCAAGAAGGGATCACTGAAGCTTTCTTT; CDR3 protein: CASQEGITEAFF
clone size: NA; D gene: NA; J gene: TRBJ1-1; V gene: TRBV12-3/TRBV12-4; CDR3 DNA: TGTGCCAGCAGTCAGGGGAATACGGGGTGGAATACTGAAGCTTTCTTT; CDR3 protein: CASSQGNTGWNTEAFF
clone size: NA; D gene: NA; J gene: TRBJ1-6; V gene: TRBV2; CDR3 DNA: TGTGCCAGCGGCTCACCCCTCCACTTT; CDR3 protein: CASGSPLHF
clone size: NA; D gene: TRBD1; J gene: TRBJ1-5; V gene: TRBV6-5; CDR3 DNA: TGTGCCAGCAGTAACCGACAGGGCCCTTCCTCCTATAGCAATCAGCCCCAGCATTTT; CDR3 protein: CASSNRQGPSSYSNQPQHF
clone size: few; D gene: TRBD2; J gene: TRBJ2-3; V gene: TRBV5-1; CDR3 DNA: TGCGCCAGCAGACTAGCGGTAACAGATACGCAGTATTTT; CDR3 protein: CASRLAVTDTQYF
clone size: many; D gene: NA; J gene: TRBJ2-1; V gene: TRBV5-1; CDR3 DNA: TGCGCCAGCAGCTTGGCGTCTAATATCAATGAGCAGTTCTTC; CDR3 protein: CASSLASNINEQFF
clone size: many; D gene: NA; J gene: TRBJ2-1; V gene: TRBV4-1; CDR3 DNA: TGCGCCAGCAGCTATAATACCGAAACCCTCTACAATGAGCAGTTCTTC; CDR3 protein: CASSYNTETLYNEQFF
clone size: few; D gene: NA; J gene: TRBJ1-1; V gene: TRBV11-2; CDR3 DNA: TGTGCCAGCAGCTTAGGGTTCAGGGGCATGAACACTGAAGCTTTCTTT; CDR3 protein: CASSLGFRGMNTEAFF
clone size: few; D gene: TRBD1; J gene: TRBJ2-7; V gene: TRBV6-5; CDR3 DNA: TGTGCCAGCAGCCGGGACAGCCCCTTCGAGCAGTACTTC; CDR3 protein: CASSRDSPFEQYF
clone size: few; D gene: NA; J gene: TRBJ2-7; V gene: TRBV5-1; CDR3 DNA: TGCGCCAGCAGCTTGGAACAGGATGGCTCCTACGAGCAGTACTTC; CDR3 protein: CASSLEQDGSYEQYF
clone size: few; D gene: NA; J gene: TRBJ2-5; V gene: TRBV5-1; CDR3 DNA: TGCGCCAGCAGCTCCAGGGGTTACGGCGAGACCCAGTACTTC; CDR3 protein: CASSSRGYGETQYF
clone size: many; D gene: NA; J gene: TRBJ2-7; V gene: TRBV20-1; CDR3 DNA: TGCAGTGCTAGCGCATCCAGGGAGGACGAGCAGTACTTC; CDR3 protein: CSASASREDEQYF
clone size: many; D gene: NA; J gene: TRBJ2-7; V gene: TRBV7-9; CDR3 DNA: TGTGCCAGCAGCAAGACAGAAGAGCAGTACTTC; CDR3 protein: CASSKTEEQYF
clone size: NA; D gene: TRBD1; J gene: TRBJ1-1; V gene: TRBV12-3/TRBV12-4; CDR3 DNA: TGTGCCAGCAGTTTATTAGGGCAGGGGGCTGAAGCTTTCTTT; CDR3 protein: CASSLLGQGAEAFF
clone size: NA; D gene: NA; J gene: TRBJ2-3; V gene: TRBV6-2/TRBV6-3; CDR3 DNA: TGTGCCAGCAGACCCGAGCAGATACCTACAGATACGCAGTATTTT; CDR3 protein: CASRPEQIPTDTQYF
clone size: many; D gene: TRBD2; J gene: TRBJ2-1; V gene: TRBV11-2; CDR3 DNA: TGTGCCAGCAGGGAACCTAGCGGGGGGTACAATGAGCAGTTCTTC; CDR3 protein: CASREPSGGYNEQFF
clone size: few; D gene: NA; J gene: TRBJ1-6; V gene: TRBV5-1; CDR3 DNA: TGCGCCAGCAGCTTGACATTCAGGGGTTCACCCCTCCACTTT; CDR3 protein: CASSLTFRGSPLHF
clone size: many; D gene: NA; J gene: TRBJ2-7; V gene: TRBV29-1; CDR3 DNA: TGCAGCGTTGTGGGTGGGAGGAACTACGAGCAGTACTTC; CDR3 protein: CSVVGGRNYEQYF
clone size: NA; D gene: TRBD1; J gene: TRBJ2-1; V gene: TRBV20-1; CDR3 DNA: TGCAGTGCTAAGGACAGGGTGGGTTTCAATGAGCAGTTCTTC; CDR3 protein: CSAKDRVGFNEQFF
clone size: many; D gene: TRBD2; J gene: TRBJ2-5; V gene: TRBV7-9; CDR3 DNA: TGTGCCACTCAGGGACTAGCGAGAGATTGGCAGTACTTC; CDR3 protein: CATQGLARDWQYF
clone size: NA; D gene: NA; J gene: TRBJ1-1; V gene: TRBV7-9; CDR3 DNA: TGTGCCACTCAAGCGGGAGGGAACACTGAAGCTTTCTTT; CDR3 protein: CATQAGGNTEAFF
clone size: few; D gene: NA; J gene: TRBJ2-1; V gene: TRBV28; CDR3 DNA: TGTGCCAGCAGTTTGACGCCACAGCCCCCGTTCTTC; CDR3 protein: CASSLTPQPPFF
clone size: NA; D gene: TRBD1; J gene: TRBJ1-1; V gene: TRBV10-3; CDR3 DNA: TGTGCCATCAGCCCCGGACAGGCCCGGACTGAAGCTTTCTTT; CDR3 protein: CAISPGQARTEAFF